The entry below gives a single T cell receptor beta chain sequence along with its context. Its antigen is currently unknown. The germline V gene encodes CDR1 SGHTA and CDR2 FQGNSA. The V gene lost 6 bases and the J gene lost 10 bases, with 30 bases spanning the gap. The CDR3 runs to 17 residues. This sample was taken from a study of a mutant IDH1 vaccine in newly diagnosed glioma. Described time point: week 35, safety follow-up. Vaccination used 300 ug of mutant IDH1 20-mer peptide per dose, with topical imiquimod. Patients underwent eight vaccinations, which took place in weeks 1, 3, 5, 7, 11, 15, 19 and 23. The table came from immunoSEQ multiplex PCR; TCRdb's copy has only in-frame clones and leaves some out. Of 60,000 to 65,000 clones listed, roughly four fifths are singletons.

The sequence was collected from a man in his forties with glioma. This rearrangement joins TRBV7-2 to TRBJ2-5; D might be TRBD1 (5 bases). Sample: PBMCs, taken from a glioma patient whose treatment included an IDH1 peptide vaccine. CDR3 amino acids: CASSSPKGRLTREDQYF. CDR3 in DNA: TGTGCCAGCAGTTCGCCTAAGGGGCGACTCACAAGAGAGGACCAGTACTTC.